This entry describes one T cell receptor beta chain. This record belongs to a study of blood T cell repertoires in COVID-19. Assay used: immunoSEQ multiplex PCR; TCRdb lists only in-frame clones, some missing. The table records approximately 170,000 clones, around 84% of them present only once. The V segment lost 5 bases and the J segment 5 bases; nucleotides outside the gene matches: 7. CDR1 and CDR2 from the germline V gene are SGHDT and YYEEEE. CDR3 length equals 14 residues. The V call is TRBV5-6, the J call TRBJ2-7; 10 bases map to TRBD1. This clonotype was obtained from a woman aged 80 or over with acute or convalescent COVID-19. Sequences were obtained from peripheral blood. The CDR3 DNA is TGTGCCAGCAGTTCGGACAGGGGGTTCCACGAGCAGTACTTC. Amino acid sequence: CASSSDRGFHEQYF.